This TCR beta chain appears in the sequencing data of a study of blood T cell repertoires in COVID-19. Study in general: The origin of the acute and convalescent COVID-19 samples was the United States, Italy and Spain. From T cells, B-cell-depleted T cells, or PBMCs came the material, which was cDNA or gDNA.

For this clone: The same CDR3 arises from other DNA sequences in this sample as well.

The CDR3 spans 14 residues. The V and J ends lost 0 bases and 1 base respectively, with 7 bases between them. CDR1 SGHRS and CDR2 YFSETQ come from the germline V gene. Original data processing: Reference gene primer amplification gave nucleated cell count estimates. Here immunoSEQ multiplex PCR was the method, and the copy in TCRdb shows in-frame clones only, minus some. The D gene and trimming were derived from the DNA, and the V and J assignments and clone size from that table. The sample contains 130,000 to 150,000 clones, around nine tenths of which appear only once. The clonotype originates from a human donor in a cohort sampled during active COVID-19. Sequenced input: peripheral blood. The chain has TRBV5-1 and TRBJ1-1; a possible D gene is TRBD1 (5 bases). The CDR3 protein is CASSLAGGNTEAFF. The DNA of the CDR3 is TGCGCCAGCAGCTTGGCGGGGGGGAACACTGAAGCTTTCTTT.